This is a list of T cell receptor beta chains from one sample in a study of OX40 agonist ivuxolimab in advanced cancers. Sequencing used immunoSEQ multiplex PCR; TCRdb keeps in-frame clones, though not all of them. The repertoire holds roughly 58,000 clones, with roughly 87% as singletons. The sample consisted of CD4+ or CD8+ T cells sorted from blood, taken in a trial of the OX40 agonist ivuxolimab. All receptors derive from an adult with an advanced solid tumor such as melanoma, head and neck, liver or kidney cancer. Each CDR3 is given with its conserved first and last residue. The D gene is left open where the match is weak. Expanded clones get a size class; other rows say once, few or many, or leave the size out.

j_call d_call v_call cdr3_length clone_size cdr3_aa cdr3_nt
TRBJ1-2 NA TRBV28 14 NA CASQPFDRGYGYTF TGTGCCAGCCAACCTTTCGACCGGGGCTATGGCTACACCTTC
TRBJ1-4 TRBD1 TRBV4-1 18 NA CASSQARDRTSTNEKLFF TGCGCCAGCAGCCAAGCCCGGGACAGGACTTCAACTAATGAAAAACTGTTTTTT
TRBJ2-6 TRBD1 TRBV5-4 17 NA CASSGTSGGSGANVLTF TGTGCCAGCAGCGGAACCTCAGGGGGCTCTGGGGCCAACGTCCTGACTTTC
TRBJ2-7 NA TRBV6-1 11 NA CASSEAYEQYF TGTGCCAGCAGTGAAGCCTACGAGCAGTACTTC
TRBJ1-5 NA TRBV19 16 NA CASSIPQVSRGQPQHF TGTGCCAGTAGTATCCCGCAAGTCTCCCGGGGTCAGCCCCAGCATTTT
TRBJ2-6 TRBD1 TRBV11-2 18 few CASSLAQGKLTGANVLTF TGTGCCAGCAGCTTAGCACAGGGGAAGTTGACTGGGGCCAACGTCCTGACTTTC
TRBJ2-7 NA TRBV6-1 12 NA CAISGAHYEQYF TGTGCCATCAGTGGGGCGCACTACGAGCAGTACTTC
TRBJ2-7 NA TRBV27 12 once CASGRYSYEQYF TGTGCCAGCGGACGGTACTCCTACGAGCAGTACTTC
TRBJ2-3 NA TRBV7-6 12 NA CASSSRLGGQYF TGTGCCAGCAGCTCTCGATTGGGGGGACAGTATTTT
TRBJ2-7 TRBD1 TRBV4-2 16 NA CASSQEMGQGVDEQYF TGTGCCAGCAGCCAAGAAATGGGACAGGGCGTCGACGAGCAGTACTTC
TRBJ2-5 TRBD2 TRBV7-2 16 NA CASSLATSGGQETQYF TGTGCCAGCAGCTTAGCGACGAGCGGGGGGCAAGAGACCCAGTACTTC
TRBJ2-7 TRBD1 TRBV2 14 NA CASSEDQGVYEQYF TGTGCCAGCAGTGAAGATCAGGGGGTATACGAGCAGTACTTC
TRBJ1-3 NA TRBV11-2 14 NA CASSLRQVGNTIYF TGTGCCAGCAGCTTACGCCAGGTTGGAAACACCATATATTTT
TRBJ1-1 NA TRBV18 12 NA CASSPGLTEAFF TGTGCCAGCTCACCAGGGCTCACTGAAGCTTTCTTT
TRBJ1-1 NA TRBV20-1 11 NA CSAGGNTEAFF TGCAGTGCGGGCGGGAACACTGAAGCTTTCTTT
TRBJ2-7 TRBD2 TRBV5-4 14 NA CASSKRGGDYEQYF TGTGCCAGCAGCAAACGGGGAGGGGACTACGAGCAGTACTTC
TRBJ1-3 TRBD1 TRBV6-5 15 once CASSTTGGSGNTIYF TGTGCCAGCAGTACGACAGGGGGCTCTGGAAACACCATATATTTT
TRBJ2-3 TRBD2 TRBV14 16 NA CASSLPQRGNTDTQYF TGTGCCAGCAGCCTCCCGCAGCGGGGAAACACAGATACGCAGTATTTT
TRBJ2-3 TRBD2 TRBV19 17 NA CASTRTSGGSFTDTQYF TGTGCCAGTACCCGGACTAGCGGGGGGTCGTTCACAGATACGCAGTATTTT
TRBJ2-5 NA TRBV28 14 NA CASSPPSPLETQYF TGTGCCAGCAGTCCCCCCAGTCCGCTGGAGACCCAGTACTTC
TRBJ1-3 TRBD1 TRBV5-1 16 NA CASSPGTGGAGNTIYF TGCGCCAGCAGCCCAGGGACAGGGGGAGCGGGAAACACCATATATTTT
TRBJ2-3 TRBD2 TRBV28 15 NA CASIGGGHNKDTQYF TGTGCCAGCATCGGGGGGGGACACAATAAAGATACGCAGTATTTT
TRBJ2-1 TRBD2 TRBV5-1 20 NA CASSNPSGASGGAFYNEQFF TGCGCCAGCAGCAACCCCTCCGGGGCTAGCGGGGGGGCCTTCTACAATGAGCAGTTCTTC
TRBJ1-2 NA TRBV4-1 12 NA CASSRANYGYTF TGCGCCAGCAGCAGGGCTAACTATGGCTACACCTTC
TRBJ1-2 TRBD1 TRBV6-5 13 NA CASSSTGDRGYTF TGTGCCAGCAGTAGCACAGGGGATCGTGGCTACACCTTC
TRBJ2-5 TRBD2 TRBV10-1 17 NA CASSAGTTSGARETQYF TGCGCCAGCAGTGCTGGTACGACTAGCGGGGCCCGGGAGACCCAGTACTTC
TRBJ1-4 NA TRBV5-1 14 NA CASRGGQTNEKLFF TGCGCCAGCCGGGGAGGGCAGACTAATGAAAAACTGTTTTTT
TRBJ2-2 TRBD1 TRBV2 16 NA CASSERTGWNTGELFF TGTGCCAGCAGCGAGAGGACAGGGTGGAACACCGGGGAGCTGTTTTTT
TRBJ2-5 TRBD1 TRBV28 16 NA CASSPGTGIYQETQYF TGTGCCAGCAGTCCTGGGACAGGGATTTACCAAGAGACCCAGTACTTC